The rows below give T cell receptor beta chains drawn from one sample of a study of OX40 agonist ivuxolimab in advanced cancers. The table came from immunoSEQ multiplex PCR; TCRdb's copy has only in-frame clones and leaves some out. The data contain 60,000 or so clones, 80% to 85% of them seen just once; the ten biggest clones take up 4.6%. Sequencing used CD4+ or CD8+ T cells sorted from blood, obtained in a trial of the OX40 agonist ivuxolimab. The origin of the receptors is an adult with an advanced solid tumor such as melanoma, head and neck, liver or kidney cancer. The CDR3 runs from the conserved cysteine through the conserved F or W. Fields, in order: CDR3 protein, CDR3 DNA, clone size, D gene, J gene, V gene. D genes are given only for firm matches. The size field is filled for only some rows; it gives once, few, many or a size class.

CASRPSGNYGYTF TGTGCCAGCAGGCCCTCGGGTAACTATGGCTACACCTTC - - TRBJ1-2 TRBV6-5
CASRPYAYEQYF TGTGCCAGCAGACCCTATGCCTACGAGCAGTACTTC - - TRBJ2-7 TRBV6-7
CASSLGYWDSSDEQYF TGTGCCAGCAGCTTAGGGTATTGGGACAGCTCGGACGAGCAGTACTTC - TRBD1 TRBJ2-7 TRBV7-9
CASSYRGYEQYF TGTGCCAGCAGTTACAGGGGATACGAGCAGTACTTC - TRBD1 TRBJ2-7 TRBV28
CASSLGGAGEQYF TGTGCCAGCAGCTTAGGGGGAGCGGGCGAGCAGTACTTC once - TRBJ2-7 TRBV7-3
CASGFILNGVAGNTGELFF TGTGCTAGTGGGTTTATACTCAACGGGGTAGCGGGAAACACCGGGGAGCTGTTTTTT - TRBD2 TRBJ2-2 TRBV12-5
CASSQLRGYEQYF TGTGCCAGCAGCCAACTTAGGGGGTACGAGCAGTACTTC - - TRBJ2-7 TRBV7-6
CASSPGGAVEAFF TGTGCCAGCAGCCCAGGGGGGGCAGTTGAAGCTTTCTTT - TRBD1 TRBJ1-1 TRBV7-9
CASSLDSGSAYEQYF TGTGCCAGCAGCTTGGACAGCGGGAGTGCCTACGAGCAGTACTTC - TRBD2 TRBJ2-7 TRBV5-4
CASSGQRGFRADTQYF TGTGCCAGTAGTGGCCAGCGGGGGTTTCGGGCAGATACGCAGTATTTT - TRBD2 TRBJ2-3 TRBV19
CASSERMPARSYEQYF TGTGCCAGCAGTGAACGGATGCCCGCTCGCTCCTACGAGCAGTACTTC - - TRBJ2-7 TRBV6-1
CASSKGTSGRTTYYEQYF TGTGCCAGCAGCAAAGGGACTAGCGGGAGGACCACCTACTACGAGCAGTACTTC - TRBD2 TRBJ2-7 TRBV7-2
CASSYAVGATEAFF TGTGCCAGCAGTTACGCGGTGGGGGCCACTGAAGCTTTCTTT - - TRBJ1-1 TRBV6-6
CASRGGQVNYGYTF TGTGCCAGCAGGGGCGGACAGGTGAACTATGGCTACACCTTC once TRBD1 TRBJ1-2 TRBV6-1
CASSLDRNNEQFF TGTGCCAGCAGCTTAGACAGAAACAATGAGCAGTTCTTC - - TRBJ2-1 TRBV7-8
CASSSGTSGYNEQFF TGTGCCAGCAGTTCCGGGACTAGCGGCTACAATGAGCAGTTCTTC - TRBD2 TRBJ2-1 TRBV9
CASSPQAPLSGYTF TGTGCCAGCAGCCCCCAAGCCCCGTTATCCGGCTACACCTTC - - TRBJ1-2 TRBV7-9
CASRHHSSGRASPLHF TGTGCCAGCAGACACCACAGTTCCGGGAGAGCTTCACCCCTCCACTTT - - TRBJ1-6 TRBV2
CASSRAGANTGELFF TGTGCCAGTAGTCGAGCGGGCGCGAACACCGGGGAGCTGTTTTTT - - TRBJ2-2 TRBV19
CASSPPSNMGNSPLHF TGTGCCAGCAGCCCACCCTCTAATATGGGGAATTCACCCCTCCACTTT - - TRBJ1-6 TRBV28
CASSLSGSSYNEQFF TGTGCCAGTAGTCTAAGCGGAAGCTCCTACAATGAGCAGTTCTTC - - TRBJ2-1 TRBV19
CASSPLAGGWNEQYF TGTGCCAGCAGTCCCCTAGCGGGAGGGTGGAACGAGCAGTACTTC - TRBD2 TRBJ2-7 TRBV27
CASRAGQGRLYGYTF TGTGCCAGCAGAGCGGGACAGGGGCGCCTGTATGGCTACACCTTC - TRBD1 TRBJ1-2 TRBV2
CASSLYRALQFF TGCGCCAGCAGCTTGTATCGGGCCCTTCAGTTCTTC few - TRBJ2-1 TRBV5-1
CATSARGSYNEQFF TGTGCCACCAGCGCGCGGGGATCCTACAATGAGCAGTTCTTC - - TRBJ2-1 TRBV15
CASSLVSGPQETQYF TGTGCCAGCAGCTTAGTATCCGGCCCCCAAGAGACCCAGTACTTC - - TRBJ2-5 TRBV7-2
CASSSRQIYNSPLHF TGTGCCAGCAGCAGCCGACAGATTTATAATTCACCCCTCCACTTT - - TRBJ1-6 TRBV6-5
CASSLGPGSNQPQHF TGTGCCAGCAGCTTAGGGCCGGGGAGCAATCAGCCCCAGCATTTT - - TRBJ1-5 TRBV7-2
CASSLRNSYEQYF TGTGCCAGCAGCTTGCGAAACAGCTACGAGCAGTACTTC - - TRBJ2-7 TRBV5-4
CASSKGGPEAFF TGTGCCAGCAGTAAGGGAGGGCCTGAAGCTTTCTTT few - TRBJ1-1 TRBV7-9
CATGTGGGQPQHF TGTGCCACCGGGACAGGGGGCGGTCAGCCCCAGCATTTT - TRBD1 TRBJ1-5 TRBV10-3
CASSDPTGSEKLFF TGTGCCAGCAGCGACCCGACAGGGAGTGAAAAACTGTTTTTT - TRBD1 TRBJ1-4 TRBV7-9
CASSEGRTSEQYF TGTGCCAGCAGTGAAGGGAGGACCTCGGAGCAGTACTTC - - TRBJ2-7 TRBV6-1
CASSLDSGEQYF TGTGCCAGCAGCTTGGACTCGGGCGAGCAGTACTTC - - TRBJ2-7 TRBV5-6
CASRPGQGRSTNYGYTF TGCGCCAGCAGACCGGGACAGGGAAGGTCGACTAACTATGGCTACACCTTC - TRBD1 TRBJ1-2 TRBV10-2
CAWSRRDPYNEQFF TGTGCCTGGAGTAGGCGGGACCCCTACAATGAGCAGTTCTTC - - TRBJ2-1 TRBV30
CASSLARGRPPSYEQYF TGTGCCAGCAGCTTAGCGAGGGGAAGGCCGCCGTCCTACGAGCAGTACTTC once - TRBJ2-7 TRBV7-8
CASSEGQGINQPQHF TGTGCCAGCAGTGAGGGACAGGGAATCAATCAGCCCCAGCATTTT - TRBD1 TRBJ1-5 TRBV2
CAWGYSGTGGAKTEAFF TGTGCCTGGGGATACTCCGGGACAGGGGGCGCGAAGACTGAAGCTTTCTTT - TRBD1 TRBJ1-1 TRBV30
CASSYRGRTEAFF TGTGCCAGCAGTTACCGAGGTCGGACTGAAGCTTTCTTT once - TRBJ1-1 TRBV6-5
CASNGDRADYEQYF TGTGCCAGCAACGGGGACAGGGCGGACTACGAGCAGTACTTC - TRBD1 TRBJ2-7 TRBV5-8
CASSLIAGGKIEQFF TGTGCCAGCAGTCTAATAGCGGGAGGAAAAATTGAGCAGTTCTTC - TRBD2 TRBJ2-1 TRBV27